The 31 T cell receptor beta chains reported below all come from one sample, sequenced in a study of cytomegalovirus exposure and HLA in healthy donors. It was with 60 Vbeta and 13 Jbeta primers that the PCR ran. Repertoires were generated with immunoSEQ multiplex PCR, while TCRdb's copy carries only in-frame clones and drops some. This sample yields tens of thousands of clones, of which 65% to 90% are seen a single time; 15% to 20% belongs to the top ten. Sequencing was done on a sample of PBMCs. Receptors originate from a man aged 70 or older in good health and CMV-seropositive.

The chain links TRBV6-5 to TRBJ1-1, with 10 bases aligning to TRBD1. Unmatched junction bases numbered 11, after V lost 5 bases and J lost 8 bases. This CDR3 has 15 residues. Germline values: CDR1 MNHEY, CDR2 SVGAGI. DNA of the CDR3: TGTGCCAGCAGTACCGGGACAGGGGCGGCCGGAGAAGCTTTCTTT. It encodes CASSTGTGAAGEAFF.

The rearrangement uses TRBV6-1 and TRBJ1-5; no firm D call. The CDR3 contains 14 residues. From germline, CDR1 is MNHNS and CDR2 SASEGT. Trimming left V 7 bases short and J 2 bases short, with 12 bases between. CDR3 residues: CASTLTRGNQPQHF. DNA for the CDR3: TGTGCCAGCACCCTGACTCGGGGCAATCAGCCCCAGCATTTT.

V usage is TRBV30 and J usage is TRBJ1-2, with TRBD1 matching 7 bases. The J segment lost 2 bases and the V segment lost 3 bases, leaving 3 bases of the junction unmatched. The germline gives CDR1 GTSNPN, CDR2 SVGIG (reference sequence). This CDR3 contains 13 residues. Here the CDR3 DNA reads TGTGCCTGGAGCCGGGACAGCAACTATGGCTACACCTTC. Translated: CAWSRDSNYGYTF.

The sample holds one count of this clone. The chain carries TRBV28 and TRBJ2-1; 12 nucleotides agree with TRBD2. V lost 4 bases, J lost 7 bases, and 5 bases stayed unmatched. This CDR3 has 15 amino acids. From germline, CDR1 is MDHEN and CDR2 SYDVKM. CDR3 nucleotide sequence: TGTGCCAGCAGTTCTAGCGGGAGGGCCGTGAATGAGCAGTTCTTC. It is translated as CASSSSGRAVNEQFF.

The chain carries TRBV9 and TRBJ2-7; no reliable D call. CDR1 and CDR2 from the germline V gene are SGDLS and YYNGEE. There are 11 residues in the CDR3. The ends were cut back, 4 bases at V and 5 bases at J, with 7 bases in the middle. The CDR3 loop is CASSIRDEQYF. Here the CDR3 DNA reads TGTGCCAGCAGCATCCGAGACGAGCAGTACTTC.

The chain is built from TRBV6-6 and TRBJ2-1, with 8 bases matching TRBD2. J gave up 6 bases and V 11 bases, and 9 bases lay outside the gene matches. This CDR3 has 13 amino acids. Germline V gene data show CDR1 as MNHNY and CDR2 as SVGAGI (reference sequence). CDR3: CAGRSGGSNEQFF. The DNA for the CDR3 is TGTGCCGGACGATCGGGGGGGAGCAATGAGCAGTTCTTC.

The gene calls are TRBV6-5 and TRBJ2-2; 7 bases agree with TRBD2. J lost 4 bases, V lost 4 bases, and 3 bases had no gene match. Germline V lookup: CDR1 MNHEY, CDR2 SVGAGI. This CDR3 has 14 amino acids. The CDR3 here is CASSLRGVTGELFF. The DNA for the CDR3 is TGTGCCAGCAGTTTACGGGGGGTCACCGGGGAGCTGTTTTTT.

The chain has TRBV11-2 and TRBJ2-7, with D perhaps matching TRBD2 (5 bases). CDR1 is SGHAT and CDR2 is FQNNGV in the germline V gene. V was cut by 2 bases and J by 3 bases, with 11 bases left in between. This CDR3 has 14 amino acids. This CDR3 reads CASSLLEGFYEQYF. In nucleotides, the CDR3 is TGTGCCAGCAGCTTACTTGAGGGCTTCTACGAGCAGTACTTC.

Here the CDR3 reads CASSLRRNYEQYF. In DNA form, the CDR3 reads TGTGCCAGCAGCTTGCGCAGAAACTACGAGCAGTACTTC. The V and J genes are TRBV5-6 and TRBJ2-7, with D uncertain. This CDR3 region has 13 residues. CDR1 and CDR2 from the germline V gene are SGHDT and YYEEEE. Trimming pared 1 base from V and 3 bases from J, leaving 8 bases between.

As DNA, the CDR3 is TGTGCCAGCAGCCGAGGAGACAGGGTCATAGGTGAAGCTTTCTTT. It yields the protein CASSRGDRVIGEAFF. V gene TRBV9 combines with J gene TRBJ1-1, with 7 bases that match TRBD1. This CDR3 has 15 amino acids. CDR1 is SGDLS and CDR2 is YYNGEE in the germline V gene. V shed 4 bases and J 7 bases; nucleotides not matched to a gene: 13.

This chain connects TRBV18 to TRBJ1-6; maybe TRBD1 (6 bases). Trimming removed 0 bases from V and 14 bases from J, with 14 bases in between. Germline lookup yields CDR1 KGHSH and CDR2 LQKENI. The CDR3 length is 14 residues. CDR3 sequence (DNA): TGTGCCAGCTCACCACCCACGGGGGGGCTGGCCCTCCACTTT. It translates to CASSPPTGGLALHF.

This CDR3 reads CASSAGTSGETQYF. The CDR3 bases are TGTGCCAGCAGCGCGGGGACTAGCGGAGAGACCCAGTACTTC. This rearrangement joins TRBV9 to TRBJ2-5, with 11 bases aligning to TRBD2. J gave up 4 bases and V 3 bases, and 2 bases lay outside the gene matches. Per the germline V gene, CDR1 is SGDLS and CDR2 is YYNGEE. The CDR3 is 14 amino acids.

The CDR3 protein is CASSLSRETQYF. The CDR3 coding sequence is TGTGCCAGCAGCTTATCTCGGGAGACCCAGTACTTC. The J gene is TRBJ2-5, the V gene TRBV7-2; D not certain. This CDR3 contains 12 residues. V was pared by 2 bases and J by 5 bases, with 6 bases between. CDR1 is SGHTA, CDR2 FQGNSA, per germline.

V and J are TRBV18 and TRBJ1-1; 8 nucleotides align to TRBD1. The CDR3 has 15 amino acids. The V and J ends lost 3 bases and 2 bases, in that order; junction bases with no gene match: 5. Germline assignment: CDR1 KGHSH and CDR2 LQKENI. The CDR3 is CASSPGQASNTEAFF. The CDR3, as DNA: TGTGCCAGCTCACCGGGACAGGCGTCAAACACTGAAGCTTTCTTT. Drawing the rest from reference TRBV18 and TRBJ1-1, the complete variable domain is NAGVMQNPRHLVRRRGQEARLRCSPMKGHSHVYWYRQLPEEGLKFMVYLQKENIIDESGMPKERFSAEFPKEGPSILRIQQVVRGDSAAYFCASSPGQASNTEAFFGQGTRLTVV.

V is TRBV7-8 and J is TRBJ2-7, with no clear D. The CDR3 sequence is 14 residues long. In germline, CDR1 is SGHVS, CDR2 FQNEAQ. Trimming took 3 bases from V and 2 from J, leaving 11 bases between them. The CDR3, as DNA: TGTGCCAGCAGCTTCTATTCTACCGCCTACGAGCAGTACTTC. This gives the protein CASSFYSTAYEQYF. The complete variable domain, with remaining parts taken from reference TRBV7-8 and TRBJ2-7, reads GAGVSQSPRYKVAKRGQDVALRCDPISGHVSLFWYQQALGQGPEFLTYFQNEAQLDKSGLPSDRFFAERPEGSVSTLKIQRTQQEDSAVYLCASSFYSTAYEQYFGPGTRLTVT.

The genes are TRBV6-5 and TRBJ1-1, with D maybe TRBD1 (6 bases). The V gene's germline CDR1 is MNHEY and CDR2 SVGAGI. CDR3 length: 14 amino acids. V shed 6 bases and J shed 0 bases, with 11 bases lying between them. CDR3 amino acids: CASRRDNMNTEAFF. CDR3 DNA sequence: TGTGCCAGCAGGAGGGACAACATGAACACTGAAGCTTTCTTT.

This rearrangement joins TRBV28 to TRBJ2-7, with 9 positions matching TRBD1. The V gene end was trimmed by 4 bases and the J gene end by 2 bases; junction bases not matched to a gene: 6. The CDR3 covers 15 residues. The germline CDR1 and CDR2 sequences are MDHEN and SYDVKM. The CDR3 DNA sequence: TGTGCCAGCAGTTCCGGACAGGGGATACCCTACGAGCAGTACTTC. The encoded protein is CASSSGQGIPYEQYF.

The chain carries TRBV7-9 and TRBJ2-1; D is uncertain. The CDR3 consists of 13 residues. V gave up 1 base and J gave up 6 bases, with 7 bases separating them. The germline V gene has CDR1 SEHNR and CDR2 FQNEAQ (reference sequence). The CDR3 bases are TGTGCCAGCAGCTTAGAGCCCCCCAATGAGCAGTTCTTC. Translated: CASSLEPPNEQFF.

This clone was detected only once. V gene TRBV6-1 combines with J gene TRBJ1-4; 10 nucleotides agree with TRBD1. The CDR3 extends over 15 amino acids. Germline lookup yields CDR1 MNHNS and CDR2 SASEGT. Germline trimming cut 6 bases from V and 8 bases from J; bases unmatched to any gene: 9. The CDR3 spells CASRGWGTGEEKLFF. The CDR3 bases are TGTGCCAGCAGGGGATGGGGGACAGGGGAGGAAAAACTGTTTTTT.

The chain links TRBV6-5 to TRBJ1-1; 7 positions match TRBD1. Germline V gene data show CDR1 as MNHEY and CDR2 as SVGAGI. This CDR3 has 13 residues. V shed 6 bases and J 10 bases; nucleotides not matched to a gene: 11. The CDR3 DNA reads TGTGCCAGCAGCCGAACAGGTGACAGGGTAGCTTTCTTT. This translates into CASSRTGDRVAFF.

CDR3 nucleotide sequence: TGCGCCAGCAGTAACTACGAGCAGTACTTC. The encoded protein is CASSNYEQYF. The chain is built from TRBV5-1 and TRBJ2-7, with D uncertain. The CDR3 runs to 10 residues. Trimming took 5 bases from V and 3 from J, leaving 3 bases between them. Germline V gene lookup returns CDR1 SGHRS and CDR2 YFSETQ.

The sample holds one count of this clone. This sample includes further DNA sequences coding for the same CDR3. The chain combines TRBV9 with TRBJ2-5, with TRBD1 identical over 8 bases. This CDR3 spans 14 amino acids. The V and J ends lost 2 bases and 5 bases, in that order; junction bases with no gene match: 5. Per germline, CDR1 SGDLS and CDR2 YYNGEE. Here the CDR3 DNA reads TGTGCCAGCAGCGTCCAGGGGGCGTGGGAGACCCAGTACTTC. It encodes CASSVQGAWETQYF.

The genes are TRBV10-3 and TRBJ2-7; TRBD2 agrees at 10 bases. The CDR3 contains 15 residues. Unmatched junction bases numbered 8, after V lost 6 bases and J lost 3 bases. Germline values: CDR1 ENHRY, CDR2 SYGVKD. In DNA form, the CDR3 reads TGTGCCATCAGGCCTAGCGGGAGTGAGGGCTACGAGCAGTACTTC. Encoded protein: CAIRPSGSEGYEQYF.

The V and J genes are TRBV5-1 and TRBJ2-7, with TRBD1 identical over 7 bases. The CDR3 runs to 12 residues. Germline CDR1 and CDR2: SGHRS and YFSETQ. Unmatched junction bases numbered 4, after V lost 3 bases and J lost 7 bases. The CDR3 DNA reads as TGCGCCAGCAGCTCGGCCAGGGGGGAGCAGTACTTC. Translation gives CASSSARGEQYF.

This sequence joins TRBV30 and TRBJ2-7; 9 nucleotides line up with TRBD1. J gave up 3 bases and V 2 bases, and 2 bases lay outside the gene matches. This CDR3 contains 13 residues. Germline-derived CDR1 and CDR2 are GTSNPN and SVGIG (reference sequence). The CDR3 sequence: CAWSSDRGYEQYF. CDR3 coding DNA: TGTGCCTGGAGTTCGGACAGGGGCTACGAGCAGTACTTC.

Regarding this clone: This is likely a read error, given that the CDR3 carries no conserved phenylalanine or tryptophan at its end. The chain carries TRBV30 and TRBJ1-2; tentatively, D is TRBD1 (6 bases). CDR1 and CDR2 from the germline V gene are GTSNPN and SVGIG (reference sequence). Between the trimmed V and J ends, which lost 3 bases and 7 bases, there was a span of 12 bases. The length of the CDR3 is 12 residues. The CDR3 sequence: CAWSITGLGYTV. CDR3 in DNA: TGTGCCTGGAGCATAACAGGGCTTGGCTACACCGTC.

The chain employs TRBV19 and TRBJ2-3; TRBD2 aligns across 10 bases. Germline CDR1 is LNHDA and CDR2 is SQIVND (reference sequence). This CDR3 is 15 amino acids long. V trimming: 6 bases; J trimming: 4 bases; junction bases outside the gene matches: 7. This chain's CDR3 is CASSALAGVADTQYF. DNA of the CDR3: TGTGCCAGTAGCGCCCTAGCGGGAGTGGCAGATACGCAGTATTTT.

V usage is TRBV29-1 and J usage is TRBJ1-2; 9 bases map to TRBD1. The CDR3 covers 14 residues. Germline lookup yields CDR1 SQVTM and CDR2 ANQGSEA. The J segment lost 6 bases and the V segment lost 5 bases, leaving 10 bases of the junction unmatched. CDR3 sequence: CSVTGGQGLHGYTF. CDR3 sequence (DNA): TGCAGCGTTACCGGCGGACAGGGGCTTCATGGCTACACCTTC.

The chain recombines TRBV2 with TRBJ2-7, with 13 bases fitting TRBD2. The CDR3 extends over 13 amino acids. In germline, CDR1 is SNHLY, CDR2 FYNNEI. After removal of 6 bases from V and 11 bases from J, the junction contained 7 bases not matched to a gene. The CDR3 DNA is TGTGCCAGCAGGGATTTAGGACTAGCGGGGGAGTACTTC. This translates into CASRDLGLAGEYF.

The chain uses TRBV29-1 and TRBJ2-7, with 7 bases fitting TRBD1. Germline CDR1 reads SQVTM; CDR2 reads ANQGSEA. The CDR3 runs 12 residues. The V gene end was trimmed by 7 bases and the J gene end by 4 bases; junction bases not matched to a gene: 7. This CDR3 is CSGGTEGYEQYF. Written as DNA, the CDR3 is TGCAGCGGTGGGACAGAAGGATACGAGCAGTACTTC.

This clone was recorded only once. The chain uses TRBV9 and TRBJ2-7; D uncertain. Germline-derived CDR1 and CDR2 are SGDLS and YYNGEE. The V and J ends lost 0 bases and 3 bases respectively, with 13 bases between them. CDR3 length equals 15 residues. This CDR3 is CASSVEAGLGYEQYF. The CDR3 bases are TGTGCCAGCAGCGTAGAGGCAGGATTGGGCTACGAGCAGTACTTC.